This TCR beta chain derives from a study of blood T cells in healthy people across ages. General study findings and limits: Age advanced and TCR beta diversity per million T cells fell, roughly linearly.

Comment on this clonotype: Its antigen is unknown.

A second about 6 to 12 cycle PCR used barcoded and J-beta primers. TCRdb reprocessed the 5' RACE reads via MiXCR and lists one record per CDR3 protein. The data hold 1.6 million or so distinct CDR3 sequences, with 30% to 35% observed a single time. The study recruited healthy Caucasian donors from Russia who were aged about 6 to 100. Each donor supplied ten milliliters of peripheral blood. Total RNA amounts of at least 5 micrograms were extracted per sample. The clonotype was recovered from a woman aged 25 to 39 in good health. The sequenced material came from blood.

CDR3 in DNA: TGTGCCAGCAGTCTCCAGGAGGCTCTGAACAATGAGCAGTTCTTC. Its translation is CASSLQEALNNEQFF. This chain links TRBV7-9 with TRBJ2-1; tentative D call: TRBD2 (5 bases). Germline loops: CDR1 SEHNR, CDR2 FQNEAQ (reference sequence). The CDR3 spans 15 residues. V lost 6 bases and J lost 5, with 17 bases in between. The entire variable domain, with the rest obtained from reference TRBV7-9 and TRBJ2-1, is as follows: DTGVSQNPRHKITKRGQNVTFRCDPISEHNRLYWYRQTLGQGPEFLTYFQNEAQLEKSRLLSDRFSAERPKGSFSTLEIQRTEQGDSAMYLCASSLQEALNNEQFFGPGTRLTVL.